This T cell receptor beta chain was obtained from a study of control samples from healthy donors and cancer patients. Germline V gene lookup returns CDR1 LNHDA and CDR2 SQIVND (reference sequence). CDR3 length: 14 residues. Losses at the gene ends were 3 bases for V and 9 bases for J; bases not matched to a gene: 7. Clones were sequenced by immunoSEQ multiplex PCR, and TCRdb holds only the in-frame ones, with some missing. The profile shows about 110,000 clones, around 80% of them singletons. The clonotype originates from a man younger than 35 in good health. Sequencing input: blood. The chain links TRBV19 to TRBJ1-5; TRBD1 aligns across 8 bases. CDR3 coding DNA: TGTGCCAGTAGTATGGGGACAGGCGAACGGCCCCAGCATTTT. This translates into CASSMGTGERPQHF.